Sequencing of this TCR beta chain was carried out in a study of blood T cell repertoires in COVID-19. Measured with immunoSEQ multiplex PCR; TCRdb has only the in-frame clones, and not every one. The sample contains about 160,000 clones, 85% of which appear only once. Germline V gene sequence: CDR1 SGDLS, CDR2 YYNGEE. The CDR3 is made up of 15 amino acids. Unmatched junction bases numbered 10, after V lost 4 bases and J lost 4 bases. The sequence was collected from a human donor with acute or convalescent COVID-19. The donor label of this sample is uncertain. The chain recombines TRBV9 with TRBJ2-5; 7 positions match TRBD2. The sample consisted of peripheral blood. The CDR3 reads CASSPIGAGRETQYF. CDR3 coding DNA: TGTGCCAGCAGCCCAATCGGAGCGGGGCGAGAGACCCAGTACTTC.